This T cell receptor beta chain was found in a study of blood T cells in healthy people across ages. In germline, CDR1 is SGHTA, CDR2 FQGTGA. V was pared by 3 bases and J by 3 bases, with 5 bases of the junction left unmatched. The CDR3 contains 15 residues. Primers used in a second PCR of roughly 7 to 12 cycles were a sample-barcoded 5' primer and a J-beta primer mix. TCRdb passed the 5' RACE reads through MiXCR, listing each CDR3 protein once. This sample has just over 800,000 distinct CDR3 sequences, with around 68% found just once. Comment on this clonotype: Its target is unknown.

Healthy Caucasians from Russia aged about 6 to 90 served as donors. Each donor's blood draw was 7.5 to 10 milliliters of peripheral blood. Regarding the study as a whole: Calculation of diversity from one million T cells yielded estimates considered to be underestimates. Diversity was higher, and naive CD4+ cells more numerous, in long-lived donors than in aged donors.

The clonotype originates from a man aged 25 to 45 in good health. Sequenced sample: blood. The chain is built from TRBV7-3 and TRBJ2-1; 7 positions match TRBD1. CDR3 DNA: TGTGCCAGCAGCTTTGGACAGGTACGCTACAATGAGCAGTTCTTC. Its translation is CASSFGQVRYNEQFF.